The clone carrying this T cell receptor (beta chain) came up a few times. Assay: immunoSEQ multiplex PCR; the TCRdb copy retains only in-frame clones and omits some. The sample has 130,000 to 150,000 clones, around 79% seen once. The data were obtained in a study of blood T cell repertoires in COVID-19. Germline-derived CDR1 and CDR2 are SGHAT and FQNNGV. V shed 4 bases, J shed 2 bases, and the junction held 8 bases outside the gene matches. The CDR3 spans 15 residues. The chain carries TRBV11-2 and TRBJ2-7, with 7 bases matching TRBD1. Sequenced: peripheral blood. The receptor was isolated from a woman between 65 and 79 years old with COVID-19, enrolled during active disease. CDR3: CASSSTGTVTYEQYF. The CDR3 nucleotides are TGTGCCAGCAGCTCGACCGGGACAGTTACCTACGAGCAGTACTTC. Variable domain in full (rest from reference TRBV11-2 and TRBJ2-7): EAGVAQSPRYKIIEKRQSVAFWCNPISGHATLYWYQQILGQGPKLLIQFQNNGVVDDSQLPKDRFSAERLKGVDSTLKIQPAKLEDSAVYLCASSSTGTVTYEQYFGPGTRLTVT.